This T cell receptor (beta chain) was identified in a study of OX40 agonist ivuxolimab in advanced cancers. Study in general: The eligibility criteria allowed prior anti-PD-1, anti-PD-L1 or anti-CTLA-4 therapy, and 40% had some.

Assay: immunoSEQ multiplex PCR; the TCRdb copy retains only in-frame clones and omits some. The sample shows roughly 56,000 clones, about 85% of them seen only once. The receptor was derived from an adult with an advanced solid tumor such as melanoma, head and neck, liver or kidney cancer. The source was CD4+ or CD8+ T cells sorted from blood, collected in a trial of the OX40 agonist ivuxolimab.

CDR3 DNA sequence: TGTGCCAGCAGTTCGGGTCGGACTGAAATTTATGGCTACACCTTC. As protein: CASSSGRTEIYGYTF. The chain is built from TRBV2 and TRBJ1-2; D gene ambiguous. In germline, CDR1 is SNHLY, CDR2 FYNNEI. V was clipped by 5 bases and J by 5 bases, with 18 bases between them. This CDR3 has 15 residues.